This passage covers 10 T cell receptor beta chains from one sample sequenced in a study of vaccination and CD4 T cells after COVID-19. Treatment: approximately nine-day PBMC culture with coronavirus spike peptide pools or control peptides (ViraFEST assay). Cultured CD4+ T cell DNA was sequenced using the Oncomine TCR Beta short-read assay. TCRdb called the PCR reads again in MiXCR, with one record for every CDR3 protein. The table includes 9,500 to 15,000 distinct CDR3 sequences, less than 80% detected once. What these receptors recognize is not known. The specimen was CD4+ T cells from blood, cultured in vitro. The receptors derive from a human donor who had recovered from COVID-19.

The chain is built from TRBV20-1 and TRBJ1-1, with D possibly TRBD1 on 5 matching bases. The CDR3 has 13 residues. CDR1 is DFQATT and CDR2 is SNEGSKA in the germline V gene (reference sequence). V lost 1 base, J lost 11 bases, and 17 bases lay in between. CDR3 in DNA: TGCAGTGCTAGAGGCCCCGGCGGGGGAGCGGCTTTCTTT. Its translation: CSARGPGGGAAFF.

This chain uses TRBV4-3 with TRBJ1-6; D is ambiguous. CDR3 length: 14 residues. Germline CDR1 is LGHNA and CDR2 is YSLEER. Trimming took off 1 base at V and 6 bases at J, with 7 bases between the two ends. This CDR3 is CASSQGQPNSPLHF. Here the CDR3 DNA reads TGCGCCAGCAGCCAAGGACAACCTAATTCACCCCTCCACTTT.

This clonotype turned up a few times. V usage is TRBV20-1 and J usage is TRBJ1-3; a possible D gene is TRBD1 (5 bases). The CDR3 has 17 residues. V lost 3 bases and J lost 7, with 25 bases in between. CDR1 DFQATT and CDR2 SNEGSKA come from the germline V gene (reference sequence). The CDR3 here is CSASRGSNIGPRNTIYF. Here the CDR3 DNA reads TGCAGTGCTAGCCGGGGGAGCAATATTGGACCTCGGAACACCATATATTTT.

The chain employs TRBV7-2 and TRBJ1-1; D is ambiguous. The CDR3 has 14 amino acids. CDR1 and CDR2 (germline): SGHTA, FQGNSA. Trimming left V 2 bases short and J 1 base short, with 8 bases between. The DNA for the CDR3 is TGTGCCAGCAGCTTACGGCCAGGGAACACTGAAGCTTTCTTT. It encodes CASSLRPGNTEAFF.

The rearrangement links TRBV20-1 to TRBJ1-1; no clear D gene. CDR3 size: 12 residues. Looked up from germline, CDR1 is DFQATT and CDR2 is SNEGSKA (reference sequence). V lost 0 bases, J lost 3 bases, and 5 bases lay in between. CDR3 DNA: TGCAGTGCTAGAGATCGATACACTGAAGCTTTCTTT. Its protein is CSARDRYTEAFF.

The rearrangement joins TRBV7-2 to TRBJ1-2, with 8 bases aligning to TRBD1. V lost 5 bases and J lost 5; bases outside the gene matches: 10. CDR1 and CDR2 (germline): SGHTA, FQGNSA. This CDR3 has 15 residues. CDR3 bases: TGTGCCAGCAGCCGAGACAAAACAGGGGGGTATGGCTACACCTTC. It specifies CASSRDKTGGYGYTF. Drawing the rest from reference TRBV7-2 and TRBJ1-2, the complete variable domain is GAGVSQSPSNKVTEKGKDVELRCDPISGHTALYWYRQSLGQGLEFLIYFQGNSAPDKSGLPSDRFSAERTGGSVSTLTIQRTQQEDSAVYLCASSRDKTGGYGYTFGSGTRLTVV.

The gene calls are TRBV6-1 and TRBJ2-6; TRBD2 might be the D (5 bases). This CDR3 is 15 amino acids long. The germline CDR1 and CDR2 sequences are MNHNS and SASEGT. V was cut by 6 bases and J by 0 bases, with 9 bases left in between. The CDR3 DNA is TGTGCCAGCAGGGCGGGCGGCTCTGGGGCCAACGTCCTGACTTTC. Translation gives CASRAGGSGANVLTF.

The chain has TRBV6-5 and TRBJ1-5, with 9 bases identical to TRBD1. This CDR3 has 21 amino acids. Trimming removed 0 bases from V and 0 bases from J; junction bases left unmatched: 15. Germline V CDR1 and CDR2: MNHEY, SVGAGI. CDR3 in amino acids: CASSYSIYTGGRINSNQPQHF. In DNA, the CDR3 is TGTGCCAGCAGTTACTCGATATATACAGGGGGCCGGATAAATAGCAATCAGCCCCAGCATTTT.

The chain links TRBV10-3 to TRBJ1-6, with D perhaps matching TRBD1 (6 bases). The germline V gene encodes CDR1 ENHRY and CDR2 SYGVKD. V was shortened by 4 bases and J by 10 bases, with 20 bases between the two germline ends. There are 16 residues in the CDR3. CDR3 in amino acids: CAISGQSQGITSPLHF. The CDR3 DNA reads TGTGCCATCAGTGGACAGTCACAGGGAATAACATCACCCCTCCACTTT.

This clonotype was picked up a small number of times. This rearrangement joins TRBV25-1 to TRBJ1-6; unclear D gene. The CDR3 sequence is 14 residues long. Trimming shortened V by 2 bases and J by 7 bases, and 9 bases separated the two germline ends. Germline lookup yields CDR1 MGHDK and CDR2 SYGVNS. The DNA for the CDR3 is TGTGCCAGCAGTGAACGGACGGAGAATTCACCCCTCCACTTT. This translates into CASSERTENSPLHF. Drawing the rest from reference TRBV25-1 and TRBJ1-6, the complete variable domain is EADIYQTPRYLVIGTGKKITLECSQTMGHDKMYWYQQDPGMELHLIHYSYGVNSTEKGDLSSESTVSRIRTEHFPLTLESARPSHTSQYLCASSERTENSPLHFGNGTRLTVT.